The 25 T cell receptor beta chains presented below share a single source sample, sequenced in a study of monozygotic twins with inflammatory bowel disease. TCRdb derives one entry per CDR3 protein from the 5' RACE reads, leaving out DNA. This listing includes hundreds of thousands of distinct CDR3 sequences. Sequenced material: blood. Receptors were obtained from a human donor with ulcerative colitis or Crohn's disease, or a healthy co-twin of an affected twin (not recorded which).

Here the CDR3 reads CASSAYSGMNTEAFF. The chain is built from TRBV18 and TRBJ1-1. Per germline, CDR1 KGHSH and CDR2 LQKENI. This CDR3 contains 15 residues.

The rearrangement links TRBV20-1 to TRBJ1-2. Looked up from germline, CDR1 is DFQATT and CDR2 is SNEGSKA (reference sequence). This CDR3 has 11 residues. The CDR3 here is CSALMRGAYTF.

CDR3 amino acids: CASSADRGTGTQYF. The chain couples TRBV27 to TRBJ2-5; the D call from TCRdb, TRBD1, cannot be confirmed without DNA. The CDR3 is 14 amino acids. The germline V gene encodes CDR1 MNHEY and CDR2 SMNVEV (reference sequence).

This chain uses TRBV20-1 with TRBJ2-7; the D gene TCRdb calls, TRBD1, cannot be checked with no DNA. CDR1 DFQATT and CDR2 SNEGSKA come from the germline V gene (reference sequence). The CDR3 runs to 13 residues. This CDR3 reads CSAYHPGTYEQYF.

This sequence joins TRBV19 and TRBJ1-4; TCRdb calls TRBD1, which cannot be checked without DNA. Germline CDR1 LNHDA, CDR2 SQIVND (reference sequence). The CDR3 runs 14 residues. CDR3 in amino acids: CASSEWTEKEKLFF. The complete variable domain, with remaining parts taken from reference TRBV19 and TRBJ1-4, reads DGGITQSPKYLFRKEGQNVTLSCEQNLNHDAMYWYRQDPGQGLRLIYYSQIVNDFQKGDIAEGYSVSREKKESFPLTVTSAQKNPTAFYLCASSEWTEKEKLFFGSGTQLSVL.

The chain employs TRBV7-3 and TRBJ2-5; the D call from TCRdb, TRBD1, cannot be confirmed without DNA. Germline CDR1 SGHTA, CDR2 FQGTGA. CDR3 size: 13 residues. CDR3 amino acids: CASSLSGGETQYF. Combining the CDR3 with reference TRBV7-3 and TRBJ2-5 gives the whole variable domain GAGVSQTPSNKVTEKGKYVELRCDPISGHTALYWYRQSLGQGPEFLIYFQGTGAADDSGLPNDRFFAVRPEGSVSTLKIQRTERGDSAVYLCASSLSGGETQYFGPGTRLLVL.

The chain employs TRBV19 and TRBJ1-2. Germline loops: CDR1 LNHDA, CDR2 SQIVND (reference sequence). This CDR3 has 13 residues. The CDR3 loop is CASYSGNSYGYTF.

The chain combines TRBV23-1 with TRBJ2-7. TRBV23-1 is an ORF for which the function is uncertain. The CDR3 totals 12 residues. The CDR3 protein is CASGRSTYEQYF.

This CDR3 is CASTAQGPQETQYF. The V and J genes are TRBV5-1 and TRBJ2-5; as DNA is missing, the TRBD2 call by TCRdb cannot be tested. The CDR3 sequence is 14 residues long. Germline V gives CDR1 SGHRS, CDR2 YFSETQ.

This rearrangement joins TRBV3-1 to TRBJ1-2. CDR3 size: 12 residues. Germline V gene lookup returns CDR1 LGHDT and CDR2 YNNKEL (reference sequence). CDR3 in amino acids: CASSQVESGYTF.

This rearrangement joins TRBV4-1 to TRBJ1-5. The CDR3 runs 13 residues. Per germline, CDR1 MGHRA and CDR2 YSYEKL. The CDR3 here is CASSQERDQPQHF.

This chain links TRBV14 with TRBJ2-3. This CDR3 comprises 14 residues. In germline, CDR1 is SGHDN, CDR2 FVKESK. This chain's CDR3 is CASSQDRGTDTQYF.

The chain links TRBV6-1 to TRBJ2-7; the D call from TCRdb, TRBD2, cannot be confirmed without DNA. The CDR3 is 16 amino acids. Germline V CDR1 and CDR2: MNHNS, SASEGT. The CDR3 is CASSKYRAGYSYEQYF.

The CDR3 here is CASSPGLPAGGIYEQYF. The V gene is TRBV5-1, the J gene TRBJ2-7; TCRdb outputs TRBD1, but without DNA this stays unchecked. CDR3 size: 17 residues. The germline gives CDR1 SGHRS, CDR2 YFSETQ.

J is TRBJ1-1 and V is TRBV5-1. CDR3 length: 16 residues. Germline lookup yields CDR1 SGHRS and CDR2 YFSETQ. The CDR3 loop reads CASSLLFRGQNTEAFF.

The genes are TRBV4-1 and TRBJ2-5. The CDR3 has 14 amino acids. From germline, CDR1 is MGHRA and CDR2 YSYEKL. The CDR3 region is CASSRLLSSETQYF.

The chain is built from TRBV27 and TRBJ2-7; TCRdb designates TRBD2, a call that cannot be tested without DNA. The CDR3 covers 13 residues. Per germline, CDR1 MNHEY and CDR2 SMNVEV (reference sequence). Here the CDR3 reads CASKTSGRNEQYF.

This chain uses TRBV6-4 with TRBJ2-2; the D call of TRBD1 rests on TCRdb alone, since no DNA is present to check it. Germline CDR1 and CDR2: MRHNA and SNTAGT. The length of the CDR3 is 16 residues. The chain's CDR3 is CASSKTGGYDTGELFF.

CDR3 residues: CSARDTNSNQPQHF. This chain joins TRBV20-1 and TRBJ1-5. The CDR3 runs 14 residues. The V gene's germline CDR1 is DFQATT and CDR2 SNEGSKA (reference sequence).

The gene calls are TRBV5-1 and TRBJ2-7; TCRdb reports TRBD2, a call that lacks DNA to check it against. CDR3 length equals 16 residues. Germline CDR1 SGHRS, CDR2 YFSETQ. Here the CDR3 reads CASSLAVTSATYEQYF. Full variable domain (rest looked up from reference TRBV5-1 and TRBJ2-7): KAGVTQTPRYLIKTRGQQVTLSCSPISGHRSVSWYQQTPGQGLQFLFEYFSETQRNKGNFPGRFSGRQFSNSRSEMNVSTLELGDSALYLCASSLAVTSATYEQYFGPGTRLTVT.

This chain links TRBV7-2 with TRBJ2-5. Germline assignment: CDR1 SGHTA and CDR2 FQGNSA. CDR3 length: 14 residues. CDR3: CASSFHRVQETQYF.

The V gene is TRBV20-1, the J gene TRBJ1-2; the TCRdb call, TRBD1, lacks DNA for checking. From germline, CDR1 is DFQATT and CDR2 SNEGSKA (reference sequence). CDR3 length: 12 residues. The CDR3 loop reads CSAPQGNGGYTF.

The chain combines TRBV5-1 with TRBJ2-5; as DNA is missing, the TRBD1 call by TCRdb cannot be tested. The CDR3 contains 13 residues. The germline V gene has CDR1 SGHRS and CDR2 YFSETQ. CDR3 amino acids: CASREQGQETQYF.

This chain joins TRBV20-1 and TRBJ1-3; as DNA is missing, the TRBD1 call by TCRdb cannot be tested. CDR3 size: 17 residues. CDR1 is DFQATT and CDR2 is SNEGSKA in the germline V gene (reference sequence). CDR3 sequence reads: CSARGQGSRPSGNTIYF.

The rearrangement uses TRBV29-1 and TRBJ2-3; the D call of TRBD1 rests on TCRdb alone, since no DNA is present to check it. The germline V gene encodes CDR1 SQVTM and CDR2 ANQGSEA. This CDR3 spans 19 amino acids. CDR3 protein: CSVREGAGEEVFRTDTQYF.